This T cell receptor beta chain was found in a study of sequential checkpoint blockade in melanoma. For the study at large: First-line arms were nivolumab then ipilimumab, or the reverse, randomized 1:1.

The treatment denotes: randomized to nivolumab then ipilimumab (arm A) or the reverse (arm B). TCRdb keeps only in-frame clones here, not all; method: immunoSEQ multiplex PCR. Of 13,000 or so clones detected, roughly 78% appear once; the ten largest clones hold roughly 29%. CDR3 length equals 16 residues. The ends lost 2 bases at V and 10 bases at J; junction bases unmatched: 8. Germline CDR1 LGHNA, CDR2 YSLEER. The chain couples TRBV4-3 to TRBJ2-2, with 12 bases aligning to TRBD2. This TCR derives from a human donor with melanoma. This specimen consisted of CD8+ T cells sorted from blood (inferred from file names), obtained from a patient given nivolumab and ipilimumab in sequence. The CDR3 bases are TGCGCCAGCAGCCAACCGACTAGCGGGAGTAATGTGGAGCTGTTTTTT. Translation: CASSQPTSGSNVELFF.